This entry is about one T cell receptor (beta chain). Amplified regions were TCR beta CDR3 sequences from RNA transcripts. The HTBI primer set was used in a first-round RT-PCR of the TCR CDR3. TCRdb recomputed calls from the multiplex PCR reads with MiXCR, one row per CDR3 protein. Here the sample spans 380,000 or so distinct CDR3 sequences, around 13% being singletons. This entry is derived from a study of T cells in Graves' hyperthyroidism and ophthalmopathy. Between the trimmed V and J ends, which lost 4 bases and 4 bases, there was a span of 11 bases. This CDR3 is built from 12 residues. Germline CDR1 reads SQVTM; CDR2 reads ANQGSEA.

Sequenced sample: blood. The rearrangement uses TRBV29-1 and TRBJ2-7; D is uncertain. The sequence came from a woman in her twenties or thirties with Graves' hyperthyroidism. The CDR3 DNA is TGCAGCGTTGGGACCTATAGATACGAGCAGTACTTC. Translating gives CSVGTYRYEQYF.